The clone carrying this T cell receptor (beta chain) was counted a few times. What it binds is not known. This sample is drawn from a study of T-cell memory formation after mild COVID-19. Study conclusions and caveats: CD4/CD8 balance held among clones contracting day 15 to 85, and later expanders leaned CD4+. Memory from before infection featured some responding clones, which suggests cross-reactive memory joined.

TCRdb passed the 5' RACE reads through MiXCR, listing each CDR3 protein once. The table has over 350,000 distinct CDR3 sequences, roughly 15% seen once. V shed 2 bases and J shed 2 bases, with 8 bases lying between them. This CDR3 has 14 residues. Germline CDR1 MNHNS, CDR2 SASEGT. The TCR sequence derives from a man aged 18 to 30 who had mild COVID-19 (a few samples of this study predate the infection). Cell type and time point are not known. The sequenced sample consisted of PBMCs or a T cell subset sorted from them (not recorded which). V and J are TRBV6-1 and TRBJ2-3; no definite D call. CDR3 DNA: TGTGCCAGCAGTGAACGGTGGGACACAGATACGCAGTATTTT. This codes for CASSERWDTDTQYF.